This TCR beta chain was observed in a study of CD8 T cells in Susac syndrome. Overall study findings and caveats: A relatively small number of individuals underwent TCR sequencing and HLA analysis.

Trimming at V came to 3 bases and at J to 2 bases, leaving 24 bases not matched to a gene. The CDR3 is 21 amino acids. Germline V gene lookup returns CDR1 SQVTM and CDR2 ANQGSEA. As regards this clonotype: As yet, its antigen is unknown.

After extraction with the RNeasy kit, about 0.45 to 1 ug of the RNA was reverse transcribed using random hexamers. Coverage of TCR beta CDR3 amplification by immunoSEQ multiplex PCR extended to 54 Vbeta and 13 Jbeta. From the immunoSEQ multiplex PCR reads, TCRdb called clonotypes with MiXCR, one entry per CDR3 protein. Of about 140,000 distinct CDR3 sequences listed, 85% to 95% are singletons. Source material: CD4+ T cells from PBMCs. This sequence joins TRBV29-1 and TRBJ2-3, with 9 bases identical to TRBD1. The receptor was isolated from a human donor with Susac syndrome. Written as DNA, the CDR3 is TGCAGCGTTGATCCAATTCCCCTATCACATCCACAGGGGGCCTACACAGATACGCAGTATTTT. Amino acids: CSVDPIPLSHPQGAYTDTQYF.